This T cell receptor (beta chain) comes out of a study of shared clonotypes between healthy human individuals. Looking at the study overall: A couple of women and three men aged 18 to 49 made up the donors. Study-level points and caveats: The four-donor shared clonotypes exceeded non-shared clonotypes in generation probability, with non-shared ones scoring lower. Memory subsets generally showed smaller estimated richness than naive subsets did.

V dropped 1 base and J dropped 3; count of bases not matched to a gene: 6. The CDR3 is 16 residues long. Repertoires were generated with immunoSEQ multiplex PCR, while TCRdb's copy carries only in-frame clones and drops some. The data hold 550,000 to 800,000 clones, with around two thirds observed a single time. For this clone: Antigen specificity is unknown.

The chain couples TRBV23-1 to TRBJ2-5, with 9 bases that match TRBD2. TRBV23-1 is an open reading frame, and its role is uncertain. Sequenced: memory CD4+ T cells sorted from blood. Subset described: CD45RA-negative fraction. This TCR derives from a woman aged 25 to 39 in good health. For the CDR3, the DNA is TGCGCCAGCAGTCAATTAAAGCTAGCGGGAAAAGAGACCCAGTACTTC. It codes for CASSQLKLAGKETQYF.